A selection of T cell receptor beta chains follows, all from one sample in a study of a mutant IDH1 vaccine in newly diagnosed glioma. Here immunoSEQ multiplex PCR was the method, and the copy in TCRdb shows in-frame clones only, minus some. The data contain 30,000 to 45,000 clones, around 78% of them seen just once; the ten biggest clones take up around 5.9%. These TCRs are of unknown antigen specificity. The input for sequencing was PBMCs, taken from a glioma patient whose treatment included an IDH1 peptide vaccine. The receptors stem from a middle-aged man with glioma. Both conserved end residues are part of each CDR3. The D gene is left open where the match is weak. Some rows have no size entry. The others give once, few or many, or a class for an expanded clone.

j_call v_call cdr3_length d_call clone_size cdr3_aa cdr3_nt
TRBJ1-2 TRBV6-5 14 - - CASSYGGVLYGYTF TGTGCCAGCAGTTACGGGGGGGTCCTCTATGGCTACACCTTC
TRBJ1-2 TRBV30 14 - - CAWRPGLANYGYTF TGTGCCTGGAGACCAGGGTTAGCTAACTATGGCTACACCTTC
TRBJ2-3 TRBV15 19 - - CATSRDSRGTRASTDTQYF TGTGCCACCAGCAGAGATTCCCGGGGGACCCGTGCTAGCACAGATACGCAGTATTTT
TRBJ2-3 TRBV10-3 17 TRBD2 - CAISEKTSGGSVDTQYF TGTGCCATCAGTGAGAAAACTAGCGGGGGCTCAGTAGATACGCAGTATTTT
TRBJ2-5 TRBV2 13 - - CASSEDRMETQYF TGTGCCAGCAGTGAAGACCGTATGGAGACCCAGTACTTC
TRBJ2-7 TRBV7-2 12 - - CASSRQGYEQYF TGTGCCAGCAGCCGTCAGGGTTACGAGCAGTACTTC
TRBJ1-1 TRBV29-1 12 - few CSVVGGGTEAFF TGCAGCGTTGTGGGGGGAGGAACTGAAGCTTTCTTT
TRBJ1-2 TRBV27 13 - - CASSPRGNYGYTF TGTGCCAGCAGTCCCCGTGGGAACTATGGCTACACCTTC
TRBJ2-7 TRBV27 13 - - CASSFVRGYEQYF TGTGCCAGCAGTTTCGTCCGCGGCTACGAGCAGTACTTC
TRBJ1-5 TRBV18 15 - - CASSPAQGSNQPQHF TGTGCCAGCTCACCGGCCCAGGGAAGCAATCAGCCCCAGCATTTT
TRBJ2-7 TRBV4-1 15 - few CASSQGYSQAYEQYF TGCGCCAGCAGCCAAGGATACAGCCAAGCCTACGAGCAGTACTTC
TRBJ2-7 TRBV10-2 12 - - CASNGIRNEQYF TGCGCCAGCAATGGCATTAGGAACGAGCAGTACTTC
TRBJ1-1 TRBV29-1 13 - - CSVTRGTNTEAFF TGCAGCGTGACCCGGGGCACGAACACTGAAGCTTTCTTT
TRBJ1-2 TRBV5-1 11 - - CASSAGHSYTF TGCGCCAGCAGCGCGGGACATAGCTACACCTTC
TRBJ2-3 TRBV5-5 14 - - CASSFPGAGDTQYF TGTGCCAGCAGCTTTCCGGGAGCGGGAGATACGCAGTATTTT
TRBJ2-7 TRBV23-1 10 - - CASCLREQYF TGCGCCAGCTGCCTCAGGGAGCAGTACTTC
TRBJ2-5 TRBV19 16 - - CASSIGSSAQKETQYF TGTGCCAGTAGTATAGGGTCTAGCGCTCAAAAAGAGACCCAGTACTTC
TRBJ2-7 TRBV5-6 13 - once CASSLSLAYEQYF TGTGCCAGCAGCTTGAGTCTAGCCTACGAGCAGTACTTC
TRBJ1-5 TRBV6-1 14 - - CASLGGRSNQPQHF TGTGCCAGCTTAGGCGGGCGTAGCAATCAGCCCCAGCATTTT
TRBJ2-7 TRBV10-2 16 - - CASSESARPLPYEQYF TGCGCCAGCAGTGAGTCGGCCAGGCCGCTACCCTACGAGCAGTACTTC
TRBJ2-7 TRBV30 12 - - CAWTPSYGEQYF TGTGCCTGGACACCTTCCTACGGGGAGCAGTACTTC
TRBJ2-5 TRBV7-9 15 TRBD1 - CASSLVQGLLKTQYF TGTGCCAGCAGCTTAGTACAGGGGCTTTTAAAGACCCAGTACTTC
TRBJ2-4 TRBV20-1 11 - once CSAGGPDIQYF TGCAGTGCTGGGGGACCGGACATTCAGTACTTC
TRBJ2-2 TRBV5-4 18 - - CASSPREGGGANTGELFF TGTGCCAGCAGCCCACGCGAAGGTGGAGGCGCGAACACCGGGGAGCTGTTTTTT
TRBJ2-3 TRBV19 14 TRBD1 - CASSIRTGSNTQYF TGTGCCAGTTCCATACGGACAGGGTCAAATACGCAGTATTTT
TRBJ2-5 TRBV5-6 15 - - CASSPRGGLGETQYF TGTGCCAGCAGCCCCCGGGGTGGCCTGGGAGAGACCCAGTACTTC
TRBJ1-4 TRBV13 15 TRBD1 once CASRMTGTGNEKLFF TGTGCCAGCAGGATGACCGGGACAGGGAATGAAAAACTGTTTTTT
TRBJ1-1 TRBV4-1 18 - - CATRDTGGFIGGNTEAFF TGCGCCACACGAGATACGGGCGGCTTCATTGGCGGTAACACTGAAGCTTTCTTT